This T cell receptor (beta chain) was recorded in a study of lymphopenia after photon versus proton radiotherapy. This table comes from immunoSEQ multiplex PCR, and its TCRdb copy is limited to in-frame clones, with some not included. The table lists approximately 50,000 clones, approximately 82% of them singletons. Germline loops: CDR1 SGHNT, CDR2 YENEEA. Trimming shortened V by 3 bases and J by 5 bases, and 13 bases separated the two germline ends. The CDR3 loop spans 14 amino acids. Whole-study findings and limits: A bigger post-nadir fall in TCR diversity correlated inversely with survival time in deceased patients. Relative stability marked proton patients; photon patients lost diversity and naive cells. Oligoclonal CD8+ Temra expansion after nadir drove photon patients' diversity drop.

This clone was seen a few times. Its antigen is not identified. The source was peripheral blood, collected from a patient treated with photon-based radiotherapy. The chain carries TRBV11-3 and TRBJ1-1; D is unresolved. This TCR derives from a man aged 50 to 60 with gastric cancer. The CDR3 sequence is CASSFPGRETEAFF. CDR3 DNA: TGTGCCAGCAGCTTTCCCGGGAGGGAGACTGAAGCTTTCTTT.